This TCR beta chain was retrieved from a study of cytomegalovirus exposure and HLA in healthy donors. Overall study: A prior study identified 100 million to 130 million unique TCR beta sequences from roughly 180 million T cells. Findings of the study overall: Immune exposure was documented only through CMV serostatus.

With 7 bases clipped from V and 3 bases from J, the junction kept 16 bases outside the gene matches. The CDR3 covers 17 residues. CDR1 is SGHRS, CDR2 YFSETQ, per germline. As for this clone: What it binds is unknown.

Each donor was healthy, and each was a bone marrow donor. PCR used 60 Vbeta primers and 13 Jbeta primers. Only in-frame clones appear in the TCRdb table, and some are missing; sequencing was by immunoSEQ multiplex PCR. The sample lists some 140,000 clones; 65% to 75% were seen once. This receptor was taken from a man younger than 45 in good health and CMV-seronegative. Sequenced sample: PBMCs. The chain joins TRBV5-1 to TRBJ2-1, with 7 bases lining up with TRBD2. The CDR3 loop reads CASSYDTAGEVYNEQFF. The DNA of the CDR3 is TGCGCCAGCTCTTACGATACGGCGGGGGAGGTCTACAATGAGCAGTTCTTC.